The next 20 T cell receptor beta chains were all read from a single sample in a study of T-cell reconstitution after alpha-beta-depleted transplantation in children. Library preparation (for TCRbeta) was performed with unique molecular identifiers. MiXCR, applied by TCRdb to the PCR reads, yields one record per CDR3 protein. The sample carries about 210,000 distinct CDR3 sequences, approximately 17% recorded once. Here the sequenced sample was PBMCs, mostly from graft donor cells, taken 360 days after TCRalphabeta/CD19-depleted stem cell transplant. Source of these receptors: a male patient aged 2-15 years who had a stem cell transplant for acute lymphoblastic leukemia, so the T cells may come from the graft donor.

Many counts were recorded for this clonotype. CDR3 in amino acids: CATSVKSTYNEQFF. CDR3 sequence (DNA): TGTGCCACCAGTGTTAAGTCGACCTACAATGAGCAGTTCTTC. The rearrangement joins TRBV24-1 to TRBJ2-1; D not certain. V gave up 5 bases and J gave up 2 bases, with 9 bases separating them. Germline V gene sequence: CDR1 KGHDR, CDR2 SFDVKD. CDR3 length equals 14 residues.

This clonotype was counted between two and nine times. The V call is TRBV14, the J call TRBJ2-5, with D hard to call. Germline CDR1 SGHDN, CDR2 FVKESK. The CDR3 length is 19 residues. The V end was cut by 1 base, the J end by 0 bases, with 21 bases between. The CDR3 spells CASSQVALRTRRYQETQYF. For the CDR3, the DNA is TGTGCCAGCAGCCAAGTGGCGCTACGTACGAGAAGATACCAAGAGACCCAGTACTTC.

A few counts support this clonotype. The chain recombines TRBV27 with TRBJ2-3; no clear D. Germline V lookup: CDR1 MNHEY, CDR2 SMNVEV (reference sequence). The CDR3 consists of 13 residues. The V and J ends lost 10 bases and 6 bases respectively, with 17 bases between them. The CDR3 loop reads CATGPPSPDTQYF. The CDR3, as DNA: TGTGCCACCGGACCCCCCTCACCGGATACGCAGTATTTT.

The table lists this clonotype with a few counts. This sequence joins TRBV10-3 and TRBJ2-5; D is unclear. The V end lost 0 bases, the J end lost 4 bases, and 6 bases lay between the germline ends. Germline lookup yields CDR1 ENHRY and CDR2 SYGVKD. The CDR3 is 13 amino acids. Written as DNA, the CDR3 is TGTGCCATCAGTGAGTCGACTCTAGAGACCCAGTACTTC. Translating it yields CAISESTLETQYF.

This clonotype was seen more than once but under ten times. V and J are TRBV20-1 and TRBJ2-7; D ambiguous. Per germline, CDR1 DFQATT and CDR2 SNEGSKA (reference sequence). The V end lost 0 bases, the J end lost 4 bases, and 10 bases lay between the germline ends. The CDR3 loop spans 13 amino acids. Here the CDR3 DNA reads TGCAGTGCTAGAGATGTACAGAAATACGAGCAGTACTTC. Translation: CSARDVQKYEQYF.

The table lists this clonotype with a few counts. This chain uses TRBV7-8 with TRBJ2-5; tentative D call: TRBD1 (6 bases). Per germline, CDR1 SGHVS and CDR2 FQNEAQ. V was clipped by 10 bases and J by 2 bases, with 11 bases between them. This CDR3 contains 12 residues. CDR3 sequence (DNA): TGTGCCACCGGACAGAAACAAGAGACCCAGTACTTC. Translated: CATGQKQETQYF.

This clonotype has at least ten counts. The chain combines TRBV29-1 with TRBJ2-7, with D perhaps matching TRBD1 (5 bases). Germline CDR1 is SQVTM and CDR2 is ANQGSEA. This CDR3 spans 13 amino acids. Trimming left V 4 bases short and J 3 bases short, with 13 bases between. CDR3 residues: CSVVRAINYEQYF. The CDR3 DNA sequence: TGCAGCGTTGTCAGGGCGATCAACTACGAGCAGTACTTC.

This clonotype was found many times. The V and J genes are TRBV5-1 and TRBJ2-1; D assignment may be TRBD1 or TRBD2 (5 bases each). The CDR3 runs to 14 residues. The V end was cut by 0 bases, the J end by 11 bases, with 15 bases between. Germline CDR1 SGHRS, CDR2 YFSETQ. This chain's CDR3 is CASSLDGTGYKQFF. CDR3 coding DNA: TGCGCCAGCAGCTTGGATGGGACGGGGTACAAGCAGTTCTTC.

V and J are TRBV7-2 and TRBJ1-1; 7 bases map to TRBD1. Germline CDR1 and CDR2: SGHTA and FQGNSA. This CDR3 contains 15 residues. The ends lost 2 bases at V and 4 bases at J; junction bases unmatched: 7. The CDR3 nucleotides are TGTGCCAGCAGCTTAATCCAGGGGGGCGGCACTGAAGCTTTCTTT. This sequence encodes CASSLIQGGGTEAFF.

The chain carries TRBV5-6 and TRBJ2-5; 10 bases match TRBD1. CDR3 size: 15 residues. With 2 bases clipped from V and 3 bases from J, the junction kept 4 bases outside the gene matches. Germline V gives CDR1 SGHDT, CDR2 YYEEEE. The CDR3 DNA follows: TGTGCCAGCAGCTTACCGGACAGGGGGAAAGAGACCCAGTACTTC. It codes for CASSLPDRGKETQYF.

The chain carries TRBV9 and TRBJ2-1, with 7 bases identical to TRBD1. Per germline, CDR1 SGDLS and CDR2 YYNGEE. V was pared by 5 bases and J by 7 bases, with 6 bases of the junction left unmatched. This CDR3 region has 13 residues. In DNA form, the CDR3 reads TGTGCCAGCAGTGCGGACAGGAAGAATGAGCAGTTCTTC. Protein: CASSADRKNEQFF. Full variable domain (missing parts from reference TRBV9 and TRBJ2-1): DSGVTQTPKHLITATGQRVTLRCSPRSGDLSVYWYQQSLDQGLQFLIQYYNGEERAKGNILERFSAQQFPDLHSELNLSSLELGDSALYFCASSADRKNEQFFGPGTRLTVL.

On this clonotype: The CDR3 does not close with the conserved phenylalanine or tryptophan, likely indicating a read error. This chain connects TRBV29-1 to TRBJ2-7; 10 bases map to TRBD1. Germline V gene data show CDR1 as SQVTM and CDR2 as ANQGSEA. V lost 5 bases and J lost 0; bases outside the gene matches: 4. This CDR3 has 14 residues. CDR3 amino acids: CSVRGQGVSYEQYS. CDR3 nucleotides: TGCAGCGTTCGCGGACAGGGGGTCTCCTACGAGCAGTACTCC.

This clonotype has just a few counts. This chain connects TRBV5-1 to TRBJ2-2; 7 nucleotides line up with TRBD1. Germline values: CDR1 SGHRS, CDR2 YFSETQ. The CDR3 is 14 residues long. The trim removed 3 bases at V and 2 bases at J, leaving 1 base unmatched. CDR3 sequence (DNA): TGCGCCAGCAGCTGGGACAGCAACACCGGGGAGCTGTTTTTT. The encoded protein is CASSWDSNTGELFF. The full variable domain, in which reference TRBV5-1 and TRBJ2-2 provide the parts outside the CDR3, is KAGVTQTPRYLIKTRGQQVTLSCSPISGHRSVSWYQQTPGQGLQFLFEYFSETQRNKGNFPGRFSGRQFSNSRSEMNVSTLELGDSALYLCASSWDSNTGELFFGEGSRLTVL.

This clonotype was picked up one time. The rearrangement joins TRBV24-1 to TRBJ1-2, with TRBD1 matching 7 bases. The CDR3 contains 15 residues. With 4 bases clipped from V and 3 bases from J, the junction kept 7 bases outside the gene matches. Germline assignment: CDR1 KGHDR and CDR2 SFDVKD. The CDR3 nucleotides read TGTGCCACCAGTGACCCACAGGGGACGGACTATGGCTACACCTTC. Translated: CATSDPQGTDYGYTF.

This clonotype was recorded many times. V gene TRBV6-5 combines with J gene TRBJ2-7; tentatively, D is TRBD1 or TRBD2 (5 bases each). Germline CDR1 reads MNHEY; CDR2 reads SVGAGI. The CDR3 consists of 16 residues. Trimming pared 2 bases from V and 0 bases from J, leaving 14 bases between. This CDR3 reads CASSYRDESPSYEQYF. The CDR3 DNA reads TGTGCCAGCAGTTACCGGGACGAGTCCCCCTCCTACGAGCAGTACTTC.

This clonotype was counted a few times. The chain carries TRBV28 and TRBJ2-3; no definite D call. The CDR3 spans 14 residues. V dropped 4 bases and J dropped 0 bases, with 8 bases sitting between them. Per germline, CDR1 MDHEN and CDR2 SYDVKM. The CDR3 here is CASSWAGSTDTQYF. CDR3 nucleotides: TGTGCCAGCAGTTGGGCCGGTAGCACAGATACGCAGTATTTT.

This clonotype was counted between two and nine times. The chain joins TRBV19 to TRBJ1-1, with a weak D call TRBD1 (5 bases). Germline-derived CDR1 and CDR2 are LNHDA and SQIVND (reference sequence). Trimming cost V 3 bases and J 1 base, with 6 bases left between them. This CDR3 has 13 residues. CDR3 coding DNA: TGTGCCAGTAGTATCGGGGGGAACACTGAAGCTTTCTTT. Its translation is CASSIGGNTEAFF.

This clonotype appeared a few times. This chain links TRBV6-5 with TRBJ1-1; 7 nucleotides match TRBD1. The CDR3 runs 16 residues. CDR1 MNHEY and CDR2 SVGAGI come from the germline V gene. V lost 2 bases to trimming and J lost 5 bases; unmatched junction nucleotides: 11. The CDR3 DNA is TGTGCCAGCAGTTACAACGGGCCGAGACAGGGAACTGAAGCTTTCTTT. Its translation: CASSYNGPRQGTEAFF.

The table lists this clonotype with a few counts. CDR3 bases: TGTGCCAGCAGTTTGCGAGCCGGGACTAGCCCCCCAGATACGCAGTATTTT. Encoded protein: CASSLRAGTSPPDTQYF. The J gene is TRBJ2-3, the V gene TRBV7-3; 9 bases map to TRBD2. Germline CDR1 reads SGHTA; CDR2 reads FQGTGA. This CDR3 is 17 amino acids long. V shed 6 bases, J shed 4 bases, and the junction held 14 bases outside the gene matches. Drawing the rest from reference TRBV7-3 and TRBJ2-3, the complete variable domain is GAGVSQTPSNKVTEKGKYVELRCDPISGHTALYWYRQSLGQGPEFLIYFQGTGAADDSGLPNDRFFAVRPEGSVSTLKIQRTERGDSAVYLCASSLRAGTSPPDTQYFGPGTRLTVL.

The sample holds many counts of this clonotype. The rearrangement joins TRBV28 to TRBJ2-5; tentatively, D is TRBD1 (6 bases). The CDR3 extends over 15 amino acids. Trimming removed 4 bases from V and 5 bases from J, with 17 bases in between. CDR1 is MDHEN, CDR2 SYDVKM, per germline. This CDR3 reads CASSSPGQPHETQYF. CDR3 nucleotides: TGTGCCAGCAGTTCCCCTGGACAGCCCCACGAGACCCAGTACTTC. The complete variable domain, with remaining parts taken from reference TRBV28 and TRBJ2-5, reads DVKVTQSSRYLVKRTGEKVFLECVQDMDHENMFWYRQDPGLGLRLIYFSYDVKMKEKGDIPEGYSVSREKKERFSLILESASTNQTSMYLCASSSPGQPHETQYFGPGTRLLVL.